Sequencing of this TCR beta chain was carried out in a study of blood T cell repertoires in COVID-19. Turning to the study itself: Some COVID-19 samples were acute and others convalescent; all came from the United States, Italy and Spain. The cDNA or gDNA used as material had been derived from T cells, B-cell-depleted T cells, or PBMCs.

Profiling relied on immunoSEQ multiplex PCR, and the TCRdb table lists in-frame clones only, not all of them. The table shows approximately 53,000 clones, with roughly 90% occurring only once. This CDR3 spans 13 amino acids. V was trimmed by 1 base and J by 10 bases, leaving 14 bases between them. The germline CDR1 and CDR2 sequences are SGHNT and YYREEE (reference sequence). The sample was peripheral blood. This chain connects TRBV5-4 to TRBJ1-1; possibly TRBD1 for D (5 bases). The sequence came from a woman older than 75 with acute or convalescent COVID-19. Here the CDR3 DNA reads TGTGCCAGCAGCTTGAATCTCCAGGGAAGAGCTTTCTTT. Protein: CASSLNLQGRAFF.